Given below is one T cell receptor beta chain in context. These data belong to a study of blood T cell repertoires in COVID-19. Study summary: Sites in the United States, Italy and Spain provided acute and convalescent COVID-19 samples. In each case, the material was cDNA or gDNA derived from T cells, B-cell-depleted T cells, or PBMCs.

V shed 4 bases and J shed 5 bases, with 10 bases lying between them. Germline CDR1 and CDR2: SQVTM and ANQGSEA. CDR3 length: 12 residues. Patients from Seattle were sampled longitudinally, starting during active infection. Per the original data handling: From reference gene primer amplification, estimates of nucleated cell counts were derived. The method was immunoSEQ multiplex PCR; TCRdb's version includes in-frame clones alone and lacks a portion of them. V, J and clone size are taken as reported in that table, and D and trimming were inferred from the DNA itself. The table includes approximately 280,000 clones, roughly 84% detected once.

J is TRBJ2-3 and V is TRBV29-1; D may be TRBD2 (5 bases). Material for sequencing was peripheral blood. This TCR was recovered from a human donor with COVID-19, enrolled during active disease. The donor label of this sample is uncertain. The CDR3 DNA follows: TGCAGCGTTGTGATCGGGGAAGATACGCAGTATTTT. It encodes CSVVIGEDTQYF.